Listed below are T cell receptor beta chains from one sample, sequenced in a study of CD8+CD57+ T cells in acquired aplastic anemia. Via MiXCR, TCRdb re-called the reads, giving one row per CDR3 protein. The table has around 50,000 distinct CDR3 sequences, around 73% seen once. The sample was sorted CD4+, CD8+, or CD8+CD57+ T cells (not recorded which) from PBMCs. These TCRs come from a human donor in good health, serving as a control. Both conserved end residues are part of each CDR3. The D gene is left open where the match is weak. Size values are once, few and many counts, or a class for expanded clones, and some rows have none.

j_call | clone_size | d_call | v_call | cdr3_length | cdr3_aa | cdr3_nt
TRBJ2-1 | - | TRBD2 | TRBV15 | 14 | CASSAGEAYNEQFF | TGTGCCAGCTCAGCGGGAGAGGCCTACAATGAGCAGTTCTTC
TRBJ1-1 | - | TRBD1 | TRBV10-3 | 17 | CAIRPGTGTTLGTEAFF | TGTGCCATCAGACCCGGGACAGGGACGACGTTGGGCACTGAAGCTTTCTTT
TRBJ2-3 | - | TRBD1 | TRBV24-1 | 16 | CATSDPGQDYTDTQYF | TGTGCCACCAGTGATCCGGGACAGGACTACACAGATACGCAGTATTTT
TRBJ2-2 | many | - | TRBV28 | 15 | CASSLRRANTGELFF | TGTGCCAGCAGTCTACGTCGGGCCAACACCGGGGAGCTGTTTTTT
TRBJ1-1 | - | - | TRBV29-1 | 14 | CSVVGGEGNTEAFF | TGCAGCGTTGTGGGCGGCGAGGGGAACACTGAAGCTTTCTTT
TRBJ2-7 | - | TRBD1 | TRBV9 | 15 | CASSGSTGDPYEQYF | TGTGCCAGCAGCGGATCGACAGGGGATCCCTACGAGCAGTACTTC
TRBJ1-1 | - | - | TRBV19 | 14 | CASSMNVKNTEAFF | TGTGCCAGTAGTATGAACGTCAAGAACACTGAAGCTTTCTTT
TRBJ1-2 | - | - | TRBV7-9 | 12 | CASSLGTDGYTF | TGTGCCAGCAGCTTGGGGACGGATGGCTACACCTTC
TRBJ2-6 | - | - | TRBV10-3 | 13 | CAISEGRANVLTF | TGTGCCATCAGTGAGGGGAGGGCCAACGTCCTGACTTTC
TRBJ2-7 | once | TRBD1 | TRBV12-3/TRBV12-4 | 14 | CASSWAGGQYEQYF | TGTGCCAGCAGTTGGGCAGGGGGCCAGTACGAGCAGTACTTC
TRBJ2-1 | - | TRBD2 | TRBV15 | 17 | CATSRLTGTSGADEQFF | TGTGCCACCAGCAGGCTCACCGGGACTAGCGGGGCCGATGAGCAGTTCTTC
TRBJ2-1 | many | - | TRBV27 | 17 | CASSPNHPRGRYNEQFF | TGTGCCAGCAGTCCCAACCACCCCCGGGGCAGGTACAATGAGCAGTTCTTC
TRBJ1-2 | - | - | TRBV20-1 | 13 | CSARPPELDGYTF | TGCAGTGCTAGACCACCAGAGCTAGATGGCTACACCTTC
TRBJ2-5 | - | TRBD2 | TRBV5-6 | 15 | CASSLGLANEETQYF | TGTGCCAGCAGCCTGGGACTAGCGAACGAAGAGACCCAGTACTTC
TRBJ2-7 | - | TRBD1 | TRBV25-1 | 14 | CASSLGQGLGEQYF | TGTGCCAGCAGCTTGGGACAGGGGTTAGGGGAGCAGTACTTC
TRBJ1-5 | - | - | TRBV2 | 14 | CASSALNSNQPQHF | TGTGCCAGCAGTGCGTTGAATAGCAATCAGCCCCAGCATTTT
TRBJ2-2 | - | - | TRBV9 | 12 | CASSPREGELFF | TGTGCTAGCAGCCCCCGTGAAGGGGAGCTGTTTTTT
TRBJ2-7 | - | - | TRBV7-3 | 13 | CASKVRQSYEQYF | TGTGCCAGCAAGGTGAGACAGTCCTACGAGCAGTACTTC
TRBJ2-3 | - | TRBD1 | TRBV25-1 | 14 | CASQTGKSTDTQYF | TGTGCCAGTCAGACAGGGAAAAGCACAGATACGCAGTATTTT
TRBJ2-1 | - | - | TRBV24-1 | 13 | CATSEVSLHQQFF | TGTGCCACCAGTGAGGTTAGTCTGCATCAGCAGTTCTTC
TRBJ1-2 | - | TRBD1 | TRBV7-9 | 13 | CASSPHLGTDYTF | TGTGCCAGCAGCCCGCACCTCGGGACAGACTACACCTTC
TRBJ2-7 | few | - | TRBV11-1 | 17 | CASSLGGGGPISYEQYF | TGTGCCAGCAGCTTAGGGGGTGGGGGCCCTATTTCCTACGAGCAGTACTTC
TRBJ1-2 | - | - | TRBV29-1 | 15 | CSVSGSEAKNYGYTF | TGCAGCGTCTCCGGGTCGGAAGCCAAAAACTATGGCTACACCTTC
TRBJ1-6 | - | - | TRBV29-1 | 14 | CSVTTGPVNPPLHF | TGCAGCGTTACTACGGGGCCAGTTAATCCACCCCTCCACTTT
TRBJ2-6 | - | - | TRBV19 | 16 | CASSPRGGPGANVLTF | TGTGCCAGTAGTCCCAGAGGAGGTCCTGGGGCCAACGTCCTGACTTTC
TRBJ2-7 | - | TRBD2 | TRBV29-1 | 15 | CSVEEGLAGIYEQYF | TGCAGCGTTGAAGAAGGACTAGCGGGAATCTACGAGCAGTACTTC
TRBJ2-7 | - | - | TRBV20-1 | 11 | CSAKGPWEQYF | TGCAGTGCTAAGGGGCCGTGGGAGCAGTACTTC
TRBJ1-2 | - | - | TRBV10-1 | 13 | CASSEGSTYGYTF | TGCGCCAGCAGTGAGGGATCCACCTATGGCTACACCTTC
TRBJ1-2 | - | - | TRBV15 | 14 | CATTYPGASYGYTF | TGTGCCACCACCTACCCGGGGGCTAGCTATGGCTACACCTTC
TRBJ2-7 | - | - | TRBV29-1 | 11 | CSAIASYEQYF | TGCAGCGCTATAGCCTCCTACGAGCAGTACTTC
TRBJ2-3 | - | TRBD2 | TRBV29-1 | 12 | CSGAGAEDTQYF | TGCAGCGGAGCGGGAGCCGAAGATACGCAGTATTTT
TRBJ1-2 | once | - | TRBV7-9 | 13 | CASSPGVYYGYTF | TGTGCCAGCAGCCCCGGAGTCTACTATGGCTACACCTTC
TRBJ1-4 | - | TRBD1 | TRBV5-6 | 14 | CASSAAGQNGKLSF | TGTGCCAGCAGCGCCGCGGGACAGAATGGAAAACTGTCTTTT
TRBJ2-7 | - | - | TRBV29-1 | 14 | CSVGMDAGIYEQYF | TGCAGCGTTGGTATGGACGCAGGGATCTACGAGCAGTACTTC
TRBJ2-5 | few | - | TRBV2 | 13 | CASSQGAGETQYF | TGTGCCAGCAGTCAGGGTGCGGGGGAGACCCAGTACTTC
TRBJ2-3 | - | TRBD2 | TRBV20-1 | 15 | CSAIPSGISTDTQYF | TGCAGTGCAATCCCTAGCGGGATATCCACAGATACGCAGTATTTT
TRBJ2-7 | once | - | TRBV5-4 | 14 | CASSKGQGSNEQYF | TGTGCCAGCTCCAAAGGGCAGGGGAGTAACGAGCAGTACTTC